Below, one TCR beta chain is given with its context. The germline gives CDR1 KGHSH, CDR2 LQKENI. The CDR3 runs 16 residues. Trimming took 0 bases from V and 7 from J; bases not matched to a gene: 9. Clones were sequenced by immunoSEQ multiplex PCR, and TCRdb holds only the in-frame ones, with some missing. Seen here are roughly 200,000 clones, around 90% observed once, and the top ten hold approximately 0.5%. This sample stems from a study of blood T cell repertoires in COVID-19. As for the study in general: Whether acute or convalescent, the COVID-19 samples came from the United States, Italy and Spain. T cells, B-cell-depleted T cells, or PBMCs provided the cDNA or gDNA that served as material.

The receptor was derived from a man between 50 and 59 years old with acute or convalescent COVID-19. Sequenced material: peripheral blood. V is TRBV18 and J is TRBJ2-7, with 10 bases identical to TRBD2. CDR3 region: CASSPPSLAGVGEQYV. CDR3 in DNA: TGTGCCAGCTCACCACCGAGCCTAGCGGGGGTTGGGGAGCAGTACGTC.